This passage covers 2 T cell receptor beta chains from one sample sequenced in a study of cytomegalovirus exposure and HLA in healthy donors. Measured with immunoSEQ multiplex PCR; TCRdb has only the in-frame clones, and not every one. Of roughly 330,000 clones listed, roughly nine tenths were seen once; the top ten hold over 1%. Sequencing was performed on PBMCs. These receptors all stem from a woman between 25 and 40 years old in good health and CMV-seropositive.

This clone was seen only a few times. The J gene is TRBJ1-2, the V gene TRBV5-6, with D possibly matching TRBD1 (6 bases). Germline values: CDR1 SGHDT, CDR2 YYEEEE. The ends were cut back, 0 bases at V and 5 bases at J, with 17 bases in the middle. The CDR3 consists of 16 residues. For the CDR3, the DNA is TGTGCCAGCAGCTTGGGACAGGCAGGACTCTATTATGGCTACACCTTC. It encodes CASSLGQAGLYYGYTF.

V and J are TRBV6-1 and TRBJ2-7, with unresolved D. Germline values: CDR1 MNHNS, CDR2 SASEGT. The CDR3 spans 13 residues. The V gene lost 5 bases and the J gene lost 3 bases, with 11 bases spanning the gap. Written as DNA, the CDR3 is TGTGCCAGCAGTTTAAACCAAAACTACGAGCAGTACTTC. It yields the protein CASSLNQNYEQYF.